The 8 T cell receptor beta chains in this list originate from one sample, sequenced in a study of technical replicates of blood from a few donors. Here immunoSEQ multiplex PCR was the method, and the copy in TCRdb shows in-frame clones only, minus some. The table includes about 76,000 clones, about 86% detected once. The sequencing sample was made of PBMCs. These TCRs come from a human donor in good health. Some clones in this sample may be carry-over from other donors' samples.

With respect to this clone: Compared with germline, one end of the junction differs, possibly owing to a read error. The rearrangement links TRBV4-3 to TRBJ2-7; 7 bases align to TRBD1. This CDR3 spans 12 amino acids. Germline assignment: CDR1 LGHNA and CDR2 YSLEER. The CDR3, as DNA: TGCGCCAGCAGCCACGTACCGGGACAGTTGCACTTC. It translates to CASSHVPGQLHF.

CDR3 loop: CASSLNRDSPNTEAFF. In DNA form, the CDR3 reads TGTGCCAGCAGCTTAAACCGGGACAGTCCGAACACTGAAGCTTTCTTT. V usage is TRBV9 and J usage is TRBJ1-1, with TRBD1 identical over 7 bases. The germline V gene has CDR1 SGDLS and CDR2 YYNGEE. This CDR3 has 16 residues. J lost 1 base, V lost 4 bases, and 10 bases had no gene match.

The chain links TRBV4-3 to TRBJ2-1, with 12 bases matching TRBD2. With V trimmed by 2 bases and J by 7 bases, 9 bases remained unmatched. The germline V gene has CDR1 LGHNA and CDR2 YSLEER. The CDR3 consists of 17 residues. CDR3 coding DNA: TGCGCCAGCAGCCAATTATCTAGCGGGGGGGCCGGTAATGAGCAGTTCTTC. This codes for CASSQLSSGGAGNEQFF.

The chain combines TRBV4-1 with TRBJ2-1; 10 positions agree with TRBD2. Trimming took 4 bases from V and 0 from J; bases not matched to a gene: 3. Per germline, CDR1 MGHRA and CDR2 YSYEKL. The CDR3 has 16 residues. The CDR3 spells CASSRASGSSYNEQFF. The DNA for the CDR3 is TGCGCCAGCAGCCGGGCTAGCGGGAGCTCCTACAATGAGCAGTTCTTC.

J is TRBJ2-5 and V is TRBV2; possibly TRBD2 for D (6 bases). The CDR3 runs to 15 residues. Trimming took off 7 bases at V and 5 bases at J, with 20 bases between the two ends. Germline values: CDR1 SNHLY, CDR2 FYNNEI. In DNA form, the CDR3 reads TGTGCCAGCAATCCAAATGGGGGGAGCGGGGAGACCCAGTACTTC. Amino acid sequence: CASNPNGGSGETQYF.

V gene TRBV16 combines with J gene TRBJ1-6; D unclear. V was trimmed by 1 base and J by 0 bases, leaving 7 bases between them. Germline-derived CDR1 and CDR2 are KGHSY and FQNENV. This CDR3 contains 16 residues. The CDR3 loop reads CASSQFPSSYNSPLHF. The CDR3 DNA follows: TGTGCCAGCAGCCAATTTCCGAGCTCCTATAATTCACCCCTCCACTTT.

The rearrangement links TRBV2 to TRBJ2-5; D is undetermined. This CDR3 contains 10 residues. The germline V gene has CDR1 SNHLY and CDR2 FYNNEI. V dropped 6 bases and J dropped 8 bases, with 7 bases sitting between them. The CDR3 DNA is TGTGCCAGCAGCTTACAAACCCAGTACTTC. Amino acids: CASSLQTQYF. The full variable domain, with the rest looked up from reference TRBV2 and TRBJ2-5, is EPEVTQTPSHQVTQMGQEVILRCVPISNHLYFYWYRQILGQKVEFLVSFYNNEISEKSEIFDDQFSVERPDGSNFTLKIRSTKLEDSAMYFCASSLQTQYFGPGTRLLVL.

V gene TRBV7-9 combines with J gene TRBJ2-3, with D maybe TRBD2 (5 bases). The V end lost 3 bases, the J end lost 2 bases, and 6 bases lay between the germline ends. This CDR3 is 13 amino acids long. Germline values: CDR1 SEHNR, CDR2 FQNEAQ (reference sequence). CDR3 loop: CASSFGNTDTQYF. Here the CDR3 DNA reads TGTGCCAGCAGCTTCGGGAACACAGATACGCAGTATTTT.